This TCR beta chain was found in a study of T-cell memory formation after mild COVID-19. A note on this clonotype: Its antigen is currently unknown.

TCRdb re-called the 5' RACE reads through MiXCR, storing one row per CDR3 protein. The data show 450,000 or so distinct CDR3 sequences, 20% to 30% seen once. Study-wide findings and caveats: Clones which contracted sat mainly in CM and EM if CD4+, and in EMRA if CD8+.

Looked up from germline, CDR1 is SGHNT and CDR2 is YYREEE (reference sequence). This CDR3 is 12 amino acids long. V lost 2 bases to trimming and J lost 5 bases, with 5 bases between them. The chain uses TRBV5-4 and TRBJ2-1; no reliable D call. The sample consisted of PBMCs or a T cell subset sorted from them (not recorded which). The TCR was taken from an adult woman who had mild COVID-19 (a few samples of this study predate the infection). Cell type and time point are not known. CDR3 sequence reads: CASSFTDNEQFF. CDR3 coding DNA: TGTGCCAGCAGCTTTACGGACAATGAGCAGTTCTTC.